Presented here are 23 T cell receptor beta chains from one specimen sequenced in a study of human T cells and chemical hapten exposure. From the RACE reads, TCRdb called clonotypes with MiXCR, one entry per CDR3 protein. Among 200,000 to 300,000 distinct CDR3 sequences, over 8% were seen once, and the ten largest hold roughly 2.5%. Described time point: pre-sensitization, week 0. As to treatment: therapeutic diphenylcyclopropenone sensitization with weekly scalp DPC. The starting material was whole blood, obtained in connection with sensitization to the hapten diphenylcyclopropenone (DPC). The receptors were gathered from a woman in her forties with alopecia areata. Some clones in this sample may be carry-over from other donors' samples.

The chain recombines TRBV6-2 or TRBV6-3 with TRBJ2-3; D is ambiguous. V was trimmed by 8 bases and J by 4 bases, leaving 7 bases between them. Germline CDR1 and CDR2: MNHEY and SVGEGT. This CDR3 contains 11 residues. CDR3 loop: CASGAADTQYF. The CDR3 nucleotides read TGTGCCAGCGGTGCCGCAGATACGCAGTATTTT.

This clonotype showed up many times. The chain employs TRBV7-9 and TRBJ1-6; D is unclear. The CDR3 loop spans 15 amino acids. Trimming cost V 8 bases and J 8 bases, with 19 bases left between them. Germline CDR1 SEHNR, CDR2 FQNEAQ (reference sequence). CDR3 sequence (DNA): TGTGCCAGCGGCTCTCGACGGGGAGGTGATTCACCCCTCCACTTT. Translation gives CASGSRRGGDSPLHF. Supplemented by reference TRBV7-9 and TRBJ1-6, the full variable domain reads DTGVSQNPRHKITKRGQNVTFRCDPISEHNRLYWYRQTLGQGPEFLTYFQNEAQLEKSRLLSDRFSAERPKGSFSTLEIQRTEQGDSAMYLCASGSRRGGDSPLHFGNGTRLTVT.

CDR3 in amino acids: CASSAGTSNQPQHF. The DNA of the CDR3 is TGTGCCAGCAGCGCGGGGACCAGCAATCAGCCCCAGCATTTT. This chain uses TRBV6-2 or TRBV6-3 with TRBJ1-5; D may be TRBD1 (5 bases). The V end lost 6 bases, the J end lost 1 base, and 10 bases lay between the germline ends. The V gene's germline CDR1 is MNHEY and CDR2 SVGEGT. The CDR3 contains 14 residues.

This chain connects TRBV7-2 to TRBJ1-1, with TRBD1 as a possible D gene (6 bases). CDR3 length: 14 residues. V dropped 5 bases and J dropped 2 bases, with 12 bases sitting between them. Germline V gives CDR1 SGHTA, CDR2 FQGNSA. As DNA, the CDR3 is TGTGCCAGCAGCCCTGGACAGACCAACACTGAAGCTTTCTTT. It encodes CASSPGQTNTEAFF. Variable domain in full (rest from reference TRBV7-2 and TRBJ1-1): GAGVSQSPSNKVTEKGKDVELRCDPISGHTALYWYRQSLGQGLEFLIYFQGNSAPDKSGLPSDRFSAERTGGSVSTLTIQRTQQEDSAVYLCASSPGQTNTEAFFGQGTRLTVV.

DNA of the CDR3: TGTGCCAGCACCTCGGACAGGATCTCCTACGAGCAGTACTTC. Residues: CASTSDRISYEQYF. The chain links TRBV6-2 or TRBV6-3 to TRBJ2-7; TRBD1 matches at 7 bases. CDR1 is MNHEY, CDR2 SVGEGT, per germline. The V gene end was trimmed by 7 bases and the J gene end by 0 bases; junction bases not matched to a gene: 6. The CDR3 consists of 14 residues.

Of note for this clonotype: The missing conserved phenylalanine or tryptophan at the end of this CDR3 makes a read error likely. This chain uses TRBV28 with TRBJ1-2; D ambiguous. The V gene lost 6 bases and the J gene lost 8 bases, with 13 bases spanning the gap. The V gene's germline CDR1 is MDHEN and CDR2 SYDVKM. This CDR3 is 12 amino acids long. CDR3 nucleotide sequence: TGTGCCAGCAGAGACGGTGAGAGGGGCTACACCATC. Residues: CASRDGERGYTI.

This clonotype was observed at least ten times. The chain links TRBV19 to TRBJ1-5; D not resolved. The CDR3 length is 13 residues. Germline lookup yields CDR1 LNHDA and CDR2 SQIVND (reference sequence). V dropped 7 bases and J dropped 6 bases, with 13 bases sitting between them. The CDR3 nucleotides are TGTGCCAGTACTGGACGGTGGGGTCAGCCCCAGCATTTT. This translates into CASTGRWGQPQHF.

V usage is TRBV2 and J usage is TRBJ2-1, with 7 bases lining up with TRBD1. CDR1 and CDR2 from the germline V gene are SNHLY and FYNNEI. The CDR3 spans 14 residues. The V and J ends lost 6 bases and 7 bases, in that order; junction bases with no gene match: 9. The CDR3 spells CASSLRGQKNEQFF. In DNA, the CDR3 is TGTGCCAGCAGCCTTCGGGGACAGAAAAATGAGCAGTTCTTC.

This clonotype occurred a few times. CDR3 DNA: TGCAGTGCTAGAGATCTGGGCGGGGGCTACGAGCAGTACTTC. This sequence encodes CSARDLGGGYEQYF. The rearrangement links TRBV20-1 to TRBJ2-7, with TRBD2 identical over 7 bases. The CDR3 length is 14 residues. CDR1 and CDR2 from the germline V gene are DFQATT and SNEGSKA (reference sequence). J was trimmed by 3 bases and V by 0 bases; bases with no gene match: 5.

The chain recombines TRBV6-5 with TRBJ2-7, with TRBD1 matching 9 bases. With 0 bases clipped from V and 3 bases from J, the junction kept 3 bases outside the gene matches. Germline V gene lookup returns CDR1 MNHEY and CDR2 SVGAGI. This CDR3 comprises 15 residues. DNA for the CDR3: TGTGCCAGCAGTTACTCTTGGGACAGGGACTACGAGCAGTACTTC. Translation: CASSYSWDRDYEQYF.

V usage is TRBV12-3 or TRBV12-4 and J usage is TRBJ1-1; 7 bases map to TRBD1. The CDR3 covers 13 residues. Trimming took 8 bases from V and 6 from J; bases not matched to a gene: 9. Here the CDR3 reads CASGDRVGAEAFF. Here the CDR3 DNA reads TGTGCCAGCGGTGACAGGGTCGGGGCTGAAGCTTTCTTT.

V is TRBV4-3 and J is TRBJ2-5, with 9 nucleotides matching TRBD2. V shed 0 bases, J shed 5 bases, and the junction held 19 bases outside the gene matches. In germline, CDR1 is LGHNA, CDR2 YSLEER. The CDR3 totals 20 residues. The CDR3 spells CASSQDLKAGREGRDETQYF. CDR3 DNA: TGCGCCAGCAGCCAAGATCTCAAGGCGGGGCGGGAGGGCCGAGATGAGACCCAGTACTTC.

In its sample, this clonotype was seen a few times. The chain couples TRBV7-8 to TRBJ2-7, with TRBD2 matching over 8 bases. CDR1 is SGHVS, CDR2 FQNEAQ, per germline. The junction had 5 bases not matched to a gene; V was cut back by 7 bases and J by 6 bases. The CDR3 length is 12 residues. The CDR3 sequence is CASTSGGAEQYF. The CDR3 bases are TGTGCCAGCACCTCCGGGGGGGCCGAGCAGTACTTC. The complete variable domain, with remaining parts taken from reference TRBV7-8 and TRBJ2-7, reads GAGVSQSPRYKVAKRGQDVALRCDPISGHVSLFWYQQALGQGPEFLTYFQNEAQLDKSGLPSDRFFAERPEGSVSTLKIQRTQQEDSAVYLCASTSGGAEQYFGPGTRLTVT.

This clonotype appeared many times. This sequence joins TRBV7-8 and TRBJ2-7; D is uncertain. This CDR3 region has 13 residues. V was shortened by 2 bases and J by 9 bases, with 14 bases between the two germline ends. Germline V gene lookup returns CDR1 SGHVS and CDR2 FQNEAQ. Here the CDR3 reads CASSLSAIIGQYF. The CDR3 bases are TGTGCCAGCAGCTTATCGGCCATTATCGGGCAGTACTTC.

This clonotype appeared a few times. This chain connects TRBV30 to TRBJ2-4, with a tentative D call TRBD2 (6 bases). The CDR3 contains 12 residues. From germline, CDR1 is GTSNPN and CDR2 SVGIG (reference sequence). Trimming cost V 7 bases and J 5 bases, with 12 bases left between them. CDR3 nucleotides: TGTGCCTTAGCGGAATCGGAAAACATTCAGTACTTC. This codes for CALAESENIQYF. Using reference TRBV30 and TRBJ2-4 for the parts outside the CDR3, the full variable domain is SQTIHQWPATLVQPVGSPLSLECTVEGTSNPNLYWYRQAAGRGLQLLFYSVGIGQISSEVPQNLSASRPQDRQFILSSKKLLLSDSGFYLCALAESENIQYFGAGTRLSVL.

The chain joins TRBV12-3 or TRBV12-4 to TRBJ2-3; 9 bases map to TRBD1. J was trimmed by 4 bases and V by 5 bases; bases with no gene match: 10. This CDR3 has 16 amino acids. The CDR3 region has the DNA TGTGCCAGCAGTCTTCGACAGGGGGTGGGCGCAGATACGCAGTATTTT. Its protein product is CASSLRQGVGADTQYF.

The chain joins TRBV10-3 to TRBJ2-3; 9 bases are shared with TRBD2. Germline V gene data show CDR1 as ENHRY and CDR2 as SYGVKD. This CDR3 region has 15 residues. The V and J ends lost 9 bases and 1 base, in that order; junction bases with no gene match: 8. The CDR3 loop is CAITSGLAGTDTQYF. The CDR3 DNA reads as TGTGCCATTACATCGGGACTAGCTGGCACAGATACGCAGTATTTT.

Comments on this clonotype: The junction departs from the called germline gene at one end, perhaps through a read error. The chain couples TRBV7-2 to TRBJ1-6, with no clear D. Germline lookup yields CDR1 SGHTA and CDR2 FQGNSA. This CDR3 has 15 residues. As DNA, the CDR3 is TGTGCCAGCAGCTTAGGACGGAGCTATTATTCACCCCTCCACTTT. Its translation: CASSLGRSYYSPLHF.

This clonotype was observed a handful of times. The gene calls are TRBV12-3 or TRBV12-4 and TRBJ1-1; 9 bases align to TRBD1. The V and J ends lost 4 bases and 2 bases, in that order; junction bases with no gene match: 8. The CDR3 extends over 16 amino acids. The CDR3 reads CASSSRTGDKNTEAFF. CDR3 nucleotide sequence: TGTGCCAGCAGTTCGCGGACAGGGGACAAAAACACTGAAGCTTTCTTT.

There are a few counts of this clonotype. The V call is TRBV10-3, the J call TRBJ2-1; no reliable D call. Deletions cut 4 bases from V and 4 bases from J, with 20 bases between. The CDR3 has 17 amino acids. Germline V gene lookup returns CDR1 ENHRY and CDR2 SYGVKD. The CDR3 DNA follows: TGTGCCATCAGTGGTTCAAAAACCCCCACTATATACAATGAGCAGTTCTTC. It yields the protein CAISGSKTPTIYNEQFF.

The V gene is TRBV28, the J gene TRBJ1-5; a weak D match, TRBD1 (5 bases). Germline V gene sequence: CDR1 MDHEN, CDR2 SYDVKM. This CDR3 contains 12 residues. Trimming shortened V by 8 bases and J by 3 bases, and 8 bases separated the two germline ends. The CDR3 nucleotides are TGTGCCAGCGACAGATACAATCAGCCCCAGCATTTT. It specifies CASDRYNQPQHF.

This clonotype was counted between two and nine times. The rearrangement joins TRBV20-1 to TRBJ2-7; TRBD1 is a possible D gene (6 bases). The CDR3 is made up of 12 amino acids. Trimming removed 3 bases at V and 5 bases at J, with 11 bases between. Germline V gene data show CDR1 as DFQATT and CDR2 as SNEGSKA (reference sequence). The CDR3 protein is CSASLQGNEQYF. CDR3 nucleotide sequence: TGCAGTGCTAGTCTACAGGGCAACGAGCAGTACTTC.

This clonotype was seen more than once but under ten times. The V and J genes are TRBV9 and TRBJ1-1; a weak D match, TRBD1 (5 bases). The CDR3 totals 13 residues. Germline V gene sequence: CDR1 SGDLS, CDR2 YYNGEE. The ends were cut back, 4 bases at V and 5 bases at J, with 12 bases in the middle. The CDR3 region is CASSIMGGTEAFF. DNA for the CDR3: TGTGCCAGCAGCATTATGGGGGGGACTGAAGCTTTCTTT.